Listed below are T cell receptor beta chains from one sample, sequenced in a study of CD8+CD57+ T cells in acquired aplastic anemia. TCRdb re-analysed the reads in MiXCR, keeping a single row per CDR3 protein. The sample carries approximately 250,000 distinct CDR3 sequences, around 82% recorded once. The sequencing sample was made of sorted CD4+, CD8+, or CD8+CD57+ T cells (not recorded which) from PBMCs. These receptors were collected from a human donor with aplastic anemia. The CDR3 runs from the conserved cysteine through the conserved F or W. Fields, in order: J gene, V gene, CDR3 protein.

TRBJ2-3 | TRBV29-1 | CSVQLSTDTQCF
TRBJ2-5 | TRBV5-6 | CATSLGADQETQYF
TRBJ2-3 | TRBV7-3 | CASSLQANPDKHYF
TRBJ2-3 | TRBV9 | CASSVEEDRYTHNF
TRBJ2-6 | TRBV2 | CASTPGWDPSGANVPTF
TRBJ2-1 | TRBV7-2 | CASSFQARGGSEQQFF
TRBJ1-2 | TRBV7-8 | CASSLAGGGVVYYYTF
TRBJ2-4 | TRBV9 | CASGRARSIQYF
TRBJ1-5 | TRBV5-4 | CASSFTIDQPQHF
TRBJ2-3 | TRBV5-1 | CASSVRGGSADTQYF
TRBJ2-3 | TRBV7-9 | CASSAGDTQYYSPYF
TRBJ2-2 | TRBV19 | CASSTGTRLTGELFF
TRBJ1-2 | TRBV2 | CASSDGGQGLYGYTF
TRBJ1-5 | TRBV10-3 | CATGLGPQHF
TRBJ2-5 | TRBV7-8 | CASSSSRGGKETQYF
TRBJ2-1 | TRBV19 | CASSIESGGGSDEQFF
TRBJ1-4 | TRBV25-1 | CASSEMADNEKLFF
TRBJ1-2 | TRBV5-1 | CASSFTSAMSYGYTF
TRBJ2-5 | TRBV15 | CATSSGSVDETQYF
- | TRBV27 | CASRNRGAPGTAFF
TRBJ2-1 | TRBV7-8 | CASSFHRSGGSDAQFF
TRBJ2-1 | TRBV7-3 | CASSTLGSRNEQFF
TRBJ1-1 | TRBV7-8 | CASSLTGGRDTQYFF
TRBJ2-2 | TRBV10-3 | CATSDSSGEQGELFF
TRBJ2-7 | TRBV20-1 | CSARGRGVAYEQYF
TRBJ2-2 | TRBV7-8 | CASSFVPGGLFF
TRBJ2-5 | TRBV15 | CAASSVSEQETQYF
TRBJ2-5 | TRBV7-9 | CAGQGAREPEYLGF
TRBJ1-1 | TRBV3-1 | CASSQEGGAFF
TRBJ1-1 | TRBV6-1 | CASSEAGQGFTEAFF
TRBJ2-3 | TRBV29-1 | CARSLTGSPDTQYF
TRBJ1-1 | TRBV7-2 | CASSLAVAGDTEDFF